The rows below give T cell receptor beta chains drawn from one sample of a study of cytomegalovirus exposure and HLA in healthy donors. The table came from immunoSEQ multiplex PCR; TCRdb's copy has only in-frame clones and leaves some out. This sample yields some 100,000 clones, of which 73% are seen a single time; approximately 8.4% belongs to the top ten. The sequenced material came from PBMCs. These TCRs come from a man in his forties in good health and CMV-seronegative. The CDR3 runs from the conserved cysteine through the conserved F or W. Each record gives: J gene, V gene, D gene, clone size, CDR3 DNA, CDR3 protein. The D gene is left open where the match is weak. Rows may omit the clone size; those that give it use once, few, many or a size class.

J gene: TRBJ1-4; V gene: TRBV7-9; D gene: .; clone size: .; CDR3 DNA: TGTGCCAGCAGCCTAAGCCCCCATACAACTAATGAAAAACTGTTTTTT; CDR3 protein: CASSLSPHTTNEKLFF
J gene: TRBJ2-6; V gene: TRBV7-9; D gene: TRBD1; clone size: .; CDR3 DNA: TGTGCCAGCACCTTGACAGGGGGCTCTGGGGCCAACGTCCTGACTTTC; CDR3 protein: CASTLTGGSGANVLTF
J gene: TRBJ2-2; V gene: TRBV7-7; D gene: TRBD1; clone size: .; CDR3 DNA: TGTGCTAGCAGCACCTACAGGGGGCTCAACACCGGGGAGCTGTTTTTT; CDR3 protein: CASSTYRGLNTGELFF
J gene: TRBJ1-1; V gene: TRBV5-5; D gene: .; clone size: .; CDR3 DNA: TGTGCCAGCAGCTTGCTAAGAGGACAGCCTGAAGCTTTCTTT; CDR3 protein: CASSLLRGQPEAFF
J gene: TRBJ1-5; V gene: TRBV5-1; D gene: .; clone size: .; CDR3 DNA: TGCGCCAGCAGCTTGGGGGGGCGCGATCAGCCCCAGCATTTT; CDR3 protein: CASSLGGRDQPQHF
J gene: TRBJ2-1; V gene: TRBV7-2; D gene: TRBD1; clone size: .; CDR3 DNA: TGTGCCAGCAGCTTAGGGAAGTTCCGGGACAGCTACAATGAGCAGTTCTTC; CDR3 protein: CASSLGKFRDSYNEQFF
J gene: TRBJ2-3; V gene: TRBV9; D gene: .; clone size: .; CDR3 DNA: TGTGCCAGCAGCCGGGCGGGATCGAATACGCAGTATTTT; CDR3 protein: CASSRAGSNTQYF
J gene: TRBJ1-3; V gene: TRBV5-6; D gene: .; clone size: .; CDR3 DNA: TGTGCCAGCAGCACGGGGGGCTTCATCGGAAACACCATATATTTT; CDR3 protein: CASSTGGFIGNTIYF
J gene: TRBJ2-1; V gene: TRBV7-9; D gene: TRBD2; clone size: few; CDR3 DNA: TGTGCCAGCAGCCAGAGCGGGGGGGCCTACAATGAGCAGTTCTTC; CDR3 protein: CASSQSGGAYNEQFF
J gene: TRBJ1-2; V gene: TRBV7-8; D gene: .; clone size: .; CDR3 DNA: TGTGCCAGCAGCTCCCCCCTTTTAACTAGACCCAATGGCTACACCTTC; CDR3 protein: CASSSPLLTRPNGYTF
J gene: TRBJ2-1; V gene: TRBV6-5; D gene: TRBD1; clone size: few; CDR3 DNA: TGTGCCAGCAGTTATCCCACAGGGGGCGTAAGCAATGAGCAGTTCTTC; CDR3 protein: CASSYPTGGVSNEQFF
J gene: TRBJ2-5; V gene: TRBV7-2; D gene: TRBD2; clone size: .; CDR3 DNA: TGTGCCAGCAGCCCTGGACTAGCGGGACGGCCCCAGTACTTC; CDR3 protein: CASSPGLAGRPQYF
J gene: TRBJ1-2; V gene: TRBV5-1; D gene: .; clone size: .; CDR3 DNA: TGCGCCAGCAGCTTGGGAGGTCAGATAAACTATGGCTACACCTTC; CDR3 protein: CASSLGGQINYGYTF
J gene: TRBJ1-6; V gene: TRBV29-1; D gene: .; clone size: .; CDR3 DNA: TGCAGCGTAGCTAGGGGAAGGAATTCACCCCTCCACTTT; CDR3 protein: CSVARGRNSPLHF
J gene: TRBJ2-5; V gene: TRBV5-1; D gene: TRBD1; clone size: once; CDR3 DNA: TGCGCCAGCAGCAGACAGGGGGGGGGAGAGACCCAGTACTTC; CDR3 protein: CASSRQGGGETQYF
J gene: TRBJ2-2; V gene: TRBV2; D gene: .; clone size: .; CDR3 DNA: TGTGCCAGCAGCCCGGGACATTGGAACACCGGGGAGCTGTTTTTT; CDR3 protein: CASSPGHWNTGELFF
J gene: TRBJ1-4; V gene: TRBV4-1; D gene: TRBD1; clone size: .; CDR3 DNA: TGCGCCAGCAGCCAAGTGGGCATGGGACAGGGAAAGACTAATGAAAAACTGTTTTTT; CDR3 protein: CASSQVGMGQGKTNEKLFF
J gene: TRBJ2-4; V gene: TRBV6-4; D gene: .; clone size: .; CDR3 DNA: TGTGCCAGCGGTGCTCCCCTGGCTCTAGCCAAAAACATTCAGTACTTC; CDR3 protein: CASGAPLALAKNIQYF
J gene: TRBJ2-7; V gene: TRBV11-2; D gene: .; clone size: once; CDR3 DNA: TGTGCCAGCAGCTTGGGCCCTGGGTCCTACGAGCAGTACTTC; CDR3 protein: CASSLGPGSYEQYF
J gene: TRBJ2-5; V gene: TRBV6-1; D gene: .; clone size: .; CDR3 DNA: TGTGCCAGCAGTGCCAAGGAGGCCCAAGAGACCCAGTACTTC; CDR3 protein: CASSAKEAQETQYF
J gene: TRBJ1-6; V gene: TRBV9; D gene: TRBD1; clone size: few; CDR3 DNA: TGTGCCAGCAGCTCCCGGACAGGGAAAAATTCACCCCTCCACTTT; CDR3 protein: CASSSRTGKNSPLHF
J gene: TRBJ2-7; V gene: TRBV5-1; D gene: TRBD2; clone size: .; CDR3 DNA: TGCGCCAGCAGCTTGGCCCGGGCTAGCGGGGTCTACGAGCAGTACTTC; CDR3 protein: CASSLARASGVYEQYF
J gene: TRBJ2-7; V gene: TRBV10-3; D gene: .; clone size: .; CDR3 DNA: TGTGCCATCAGTGAGTCGAATCGTCAGGGGGAGCAGTACTTC; CDR3 protein: CAISESNRQGEQYF
J gene: TRBJ2-5; V gene: TRBV30; D gene: .; clone size: .; CDR3 DNA: TGTGCCTGGGACAGGATTGGAGGTCAAGAGACCCAGTACTTC; CDR3 protein: CAWDRIGGQETQYF
J gene: TRBJ1-1; V gene: TRBV5-6; D gene: .; clone size: few; CDR3 DNA: TGTGCCAGCAGCTTGGTGGAGGGTTGGACTGAAGCTTTCTTT; CDR3 protein: CASSLVEGWTEAFF
J gene: TRBJ1-5; V gene: TRBV4-3; D gene: .; clone size: .; CDR3 DNA: TGCGCCAGCAGCCAAGATCGAAGGGGTGACGGGCCCCAGCATTTT; CDR3 protein: CASSQDRRGDGPQHF
J gene: TRBJ2-3; V gene: TRBV2; D gene: TRBD2; clone size: .; CDR3 DNA: TGTGCCAGCAAGGGACTAGCGGGGTTGACAGATACGCAGTATTTT; CDR3 protein: CASKGLAGLTDTQYF
J gene: TRBJ2-2; V gene: TRBV7-7; D gene: .; clone size: .; CDR3 DNA: TGTGCTAGCAGGAGCACAGGGTCTTCCGGGGAGCTGTTTTTT; CDR3 protein: CASRSTGSSGELFF
J gene: TRBJ1-2; V gene: TRBV6-1; D gene: .; clone size: .; CDR3 DNA: TGTGCCAGCAGTGAACGCGGGAGGCTATTTGTGGGCTACACCTTC; CDR3 protein: CASSERGRLFVGYTF
J gene: TRBJ1-1; V gene: TRBV6-6; D gene: .; clone size: few; CDR3 DNA: TGTGCCAGCAGTCGGGAGGGTAACACTGAAGCTTTCTTT; CDR3 protein: CASSREGNTEAFF
J gene: TRBJ2-7; V gene: TRBV7-3; D gene: TRBD1; clone size: .; CDR3 DNA: TGTGCCAGCGGACAGGGGCCTACCTACGAGCAGTACTTC; CDR3 protein: CASGQGPTYEQYF
J gene: TRBJ2-7; V gene: TRBV18; D gene: .; clone size: few; CDR3 DNA: TGTGCCAGCTCACCACGGGCAATCTACGAGCAGTACTTC; CDR3 protein: CASSPRAIYEQYF
J gene: TRBJ2-6; V gene: TRBV7-8; D gene: TRBD1; clone size: .; CDR3 DNA: TGTGCCAGCGAACTGACAGGGCCTACGGGGGCCAACGTCCTGACTTTC; CDR3 protein: CASELTGPTGANVLTF
J gene: TRBJ1-2; V gene: TRBV2; D gene: .; clone size: .; CDR3 DNA: TGTGCCAGCAGTGAGGGGCAGGGAGGCTTCTATGGCTACACCTTC; CDR3 protein: CASSEGQGGFYGYTF
J gene: TRBJ2-1; V gene: TRBV6-5; D gene: TRBD2; clone size: .; CDR3 DNA: TGTGCCAGCAGTTACTCGCGACGGGGGGCCTACAATGAGCAGTTCTTC; CDR3 protein: CASSYSRRGAYNEQFF
J gene: TRBJ1-6; V gene: TRBV7-2; D gene: TRBD1; clone size: .; CDR3 DNA: TGTGCCAGCAGCGACGACAGGGGATCACCCCTCCACTTT; CDR3 protein: CASSDDRGSPLHF
J gene: TRBJ2-5; V gene: TRBV7-3; D gene: .; clone size: few; CDR3 DNA: TGTGCCAGCAGCCCCGACAGCCAAGAGACCCAGTACTTC; CDR3 protein: CASSPDSQETQYF
J gene: TRBJ1-5; V gene: TRBV28; D gene: .; clone size: .; CDR3 DNA: TGTGCCAGCACGGGTAGCAATCAGCCCCAGCATTTT; CDR3 protein: CASTGSNQPQHF
J gene: TRBJ2-6; V gene: TRBV7-3; D gene: .; clone size: few; CDR3 DNA: TGTGCCAGCAGCTTAGGCGGGGGCGCATCCTCTGGGGCCAACGTCCTGACTTTC; CDR3 protein: CASSLGGGASSGANVLTF